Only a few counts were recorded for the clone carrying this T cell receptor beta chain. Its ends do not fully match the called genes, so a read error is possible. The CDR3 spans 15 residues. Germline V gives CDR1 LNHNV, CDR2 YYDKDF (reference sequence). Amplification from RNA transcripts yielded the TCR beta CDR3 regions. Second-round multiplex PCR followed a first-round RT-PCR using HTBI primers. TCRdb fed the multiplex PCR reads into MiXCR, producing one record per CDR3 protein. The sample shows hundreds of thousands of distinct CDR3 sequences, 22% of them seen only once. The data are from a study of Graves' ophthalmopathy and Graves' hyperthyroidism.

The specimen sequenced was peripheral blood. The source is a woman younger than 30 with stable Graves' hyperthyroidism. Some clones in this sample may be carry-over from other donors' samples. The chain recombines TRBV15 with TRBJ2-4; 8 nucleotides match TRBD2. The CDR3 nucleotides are TGTGCCACCAGCAGAGCGGGGGGGACCAAAAACATTAAGTACTTC. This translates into CATSRAGGTKNIKYF.